The 4 T cell receptor beta chains in this list originate from one sample, sequenced in a study of T cell responses to AZD1222 COVID-19 vaccine (dated by TCRdb to the early 2020s). Receptors were amplified or captured by the immunoSEQ multiplex PCR assay. In TCRdb, the immuneACCESS table is reduced to in-frame sequences with V and J assigned. These tables do not hold every clone; where another copy was compared, an unresolved V gene accounts for under half, and the others remain unexplained. The sample yields more than 150,000 clones; approximately 94% were counted once. The top ten constitute 1.5% to 2% of the sample. The time point label of this sample denotes: about 28 days (+/-7) after the second vaccine dose. Specimen: peripheral blood, collected 28 days after the second AZD1222 dose. These receptors all stem from an adult who received the AZD1222 COVID-19 vaccine.

V usage is TRBV28 and J usage is TRBJ1-5, with TRBD1 matching over 7 bases. The CDR3 has 14 residues. Germline lookup yields CDR1 MDHEN and CDR2 SYDVKM. V was pared by 5 bases and J by 4 bases, with 5 bases of the junction left unmatched. In DNA form, the CDR3 reads TGTGCCAGCAGTAAAGGGGGCTCAAATCAGCCCCAGCATTTT. Protein product: CASSKGGSNQPQHF.

This clone was found once. This chain uses TRBV20-1 with TRBJ1-2, with TRBD1 matching over 7 bases. The ends lost 3 bases at V and 8 bases at J; junction bases unmatched: 9. CDR3 length: 13 residues. Germline assignment: CDR1 DFQATT and CDR2 SNEGSKA (reference sequence). The CDR3, as DNA: TGCAGTGCTAGTTTGGCAGGGGGTAGAGGCTACACCTTC. Protein: CSASLAGGRGYTF.

The V and J genes are TRBV6-5 and TRBJ1-3; unclear D gene. Germline V gene data show CDR1 as MNHEY and CDR2 as SVGAGI. CDR3 length: 16 residues. The germline V and J ends were trimmed by 0 bases and 0 bases, with 9 bases remaining between them. DNA for the CDR3: TGTGCCAGCAGTTACTCGGGTGCAGCCTCTGGAAACACCATATATTTT. Its protein is CASSYSGAASGNTIYF.

The rearrangement links TRBV19 to TRBJ1-2; no definite D call. Trimming pared 3 bases from V and 2 bases from J, leaving 7 bases between. The germline CDR1 and CDR2 sequences are LNHDA and SQIVND (reference sequence). This CDR3 spans 13 amino acids. This CDR3 is CASSIDGNYGYTF. As DNA, the CDR3 is TGTGCCAGTAGTATTGACGGAAACTATGGCTACACCTTC.